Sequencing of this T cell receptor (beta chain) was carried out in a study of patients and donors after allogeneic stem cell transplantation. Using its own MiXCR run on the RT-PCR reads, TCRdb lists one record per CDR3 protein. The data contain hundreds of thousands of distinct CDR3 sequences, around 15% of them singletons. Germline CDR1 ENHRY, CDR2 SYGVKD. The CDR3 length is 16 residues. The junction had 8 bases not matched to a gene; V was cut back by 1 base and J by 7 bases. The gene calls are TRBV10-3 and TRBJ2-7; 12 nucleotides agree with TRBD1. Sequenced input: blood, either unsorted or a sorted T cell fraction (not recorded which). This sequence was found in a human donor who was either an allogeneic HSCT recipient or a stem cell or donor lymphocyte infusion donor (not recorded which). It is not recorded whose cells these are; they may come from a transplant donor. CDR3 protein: CAISEFAGQGAREQYF. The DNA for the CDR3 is TGTGCCATCAGTGAGTTTGCGGGACAGGGGGCGAGGGAGCAGTACTTC.